This T cell receptor beta chain comes out of a study of T cell responses to AZD1222 COVID-19 vaccine (TCRdb year 2021). For the wider study: TCR sequencing covered approximately 230 trial participants: 200 to 220 given two doses of AZD1222 and approximately 25 given two doses of MenACWY control vaccine. Trial participants were enrolled by age into subgroups of 18-55, 56-69 and 70-plus years, and around 150, 28 and 57 TCR-sequenced participants, respectively, were included in these subgroups. Study-level results and caveats: Vaccine-associated CD4 TCRs spanned the whole spike protein, with dominant responses in regions 160-218 and 743-854. No day 14 peak-response samples were available, so repertoires were characterized only after the peak T cell response. Participants were mostly white British, with more females than males. The authors suggested clonal diversity may have been underestimated. Only five to seven AZD1222 recipients were SARS-CoV-2 seropositive at baseline, limiting conclusions about previously exposed vaccinees. Nearly half of unique spike-specific TCRs reportedly recognized epitopes outside regions mutated in the B.1.351 and B.1.1.7 variants. A significant rise in spike-specific TCR breadth and depth was observed after two AZD1222 doses relative to day 0 and relative to MenACWY recipients. The 56-69-year group was small, and its depth increase did not reach significance, likely because of low power.

V and J are truncated by 3 bases and 2 bases respectively, leaving an intervening sequence of 14 bases. The germline V gene (reference sequence) sets CDR1 to LNHDA and CDR2 to SQIVND. The cysteine opens and the phenylalanine closes a CDR3 of 16 amino acids. The kept DNA is CDR3 alone, 48 bases in frame from the first base. The CDR3 regions of human TCRbeta chains were analyzed by immunosequencing. As for how the authors treated the data: TCRs in the repertoires were compared against a reference library of SARS-CoV-2-specific TCRs that had been generated with the MIRA antigen-specificity platform. Breadth was defined as the fraction of unique TCRs that were SARS-CoV-2-associated, and depth was defined as the fraction of total T cells that were SARS-CoV-2-associated. Each spike-specific TCR was assigned to its reactive spike region and to a CD4 or CD8 class using the MIRA data. Log10-transformed breadth and depth values were compared by one-way ANOVA with Sidak's multiple comparisons tests. Here the immuneACCESS table is served through TCRdb, limited to in-frame sequences with V and J called. Missing clones are a known gap in these copies; in checked studies unresolved V genes cover under half, and the rest lacks a known reason. The D gene and trimming were derived from the DNA, and the V and J assignments and clone size from that table. A total of some 72,000 clones appear in this sample, roughly 94% of them only once. The ten largest clones capture 5.5% to 9% of the sample.

The time point label of this sample denotes: baseline before first vaccination. Sample treatment or condition, as interpreted from the label and publication: meningococcal conjugate vaccine given as trial control. The vaccinee samples were drawn from two UK trials, COV001 and COV002, one of which was a single-blind randomized controlled phase 2/3 trial testing AZD1222 (ChAdOx1 nCoV-19) in healthy adults. Trial participant PBMC samples were collected at day 0 and day 28 after the second dose for TCRbeta chain sequencing. On this clone itself: Its cognate antigen has yet to be identified. No qualities accompany the bases; no much larger clone lies one base away.

The TCR sequence derives from an adult in good health. The chain links TRBV19 with TRBJ1-5; too little of a D gene remains to name it. The sequencing here drew on peripheral blood, taken on day 0 of MenACWY control vaccination. The DNA reads as follows: TGTGCCAGTAGTATCCGGGGTAGGGTGGGCAATCAGCCCCAGCATTTT. Its coded protein is CASSIRGRVGNQPQHF.